A selection of T cell receptor beta chains follows, all from one sample in a study of OX40 agonist ivuxolimab in advanced cancers. Measured with immunoSEQ multiplex PCR; TCRdb has only the in-frame clones, and not every one. The sample consists of tens of thousands of clones, about 85% of them appearing once. This specimen consisted of CD4+ or CD8+ T cells sorted from blood, obtained in a trial of the OX40 agonist ivuxolimab. All receptors come from an adult with an advanced solid tumor such as melanoma, head and neck, liver or kidney cancer. CDR3s include the opening cysteine and the closing phenylalanine or tryptophan. The D gene is left open where the match is weak. Expanded clones get a size class; other rows say once, few or many, or leave the size out.

abundance: NA; d_gene: NA; j_gene: TRBJ1-4; v_gene: TRBV27; CDR3aa: CASSLSGANEKLFF; CDR3nt: TGTGCCAGCAGTTTATCAGGTGCTAATGAAAAACTGTTTTTT
abundance: few; d_gene: NA; j_gene: TRBJ1-2; v_gene: TRBV19; CDR3aa: CASSTRGRGYNYGYTF; CDR3nt: TGTGCCAGTAGTACCCGGGGCAGGGGATACAACTATGGCTACACCTTC
abundance: NA; d_gene: NA; j_gene: TRBJ1-2; v_gene: TRBV4-1; CDR3aa: CASSRPGGDGYTF; CDR3nt: TGCGCCAGCAGCCGCCCCGGGGGTGATGGCTACACCTTC
abundance: NA; d_gene: NA; j_gene: TRBJ1-1; v_gene: TRBV5-1; CDR3aa: CASGPERTAGTEAFF; CDR3nt: TGCGCCAGCGGACCAGAACGGACGGCGGGGACTGAAGCTTTCTTT
abundance: once; d_gene: NA; j_gene: TRBJ1-1; v_gene: TRBV6-6; CDR3aa: CASSSVGRRREAFF; CDR3nt: TGTGCCAGCAGCTCGGTGGGCAGGAGACGTGAAGCTTTCTTT
abundance: NA; d_gene: NA; j_gene: TRBJ2-3; v_gene: TRBV7-2; CDR3aa: CASSLSQPTDTQYF; CDR3nt: TGTGCCAGCAGCTTATCGCAGCCCACAGATACGCAGTATTTT
abundance: NA; d_gene: TRBD1; j_gene: TRBJ2-5; v_gene: TRBV7-6; CDR3aa: CASSRLRNRGQETQYF; CDR3nt: TGTGCCAGCAGCCGCTTGAGGAACAGGGGGCAAGAGACCCAGTACTTC
abundance: NA; d_gene: TRBD1; j_gene: TRBJ1-2; v_gene: TRBV18; CDR3aa: CASSPGQGALGGYTF; CDR3nt: TGTGCCAGCTCACCGGGGCAGGGGGCTTTAGGTGGCTACACCTTC
abundance: NA; d_gene: TRBD1; j_gene: TRBJ1-6; v_gene: TRBV9; CDR3aa: CASSVAGGLNNSPLHF; CDR3nt: TGTGCCAGCAGCGTAGCAGGGGGCCTAAATAATTCACCCCTCCACTTT
abundance: NA; d_gene: NA; j_gene: TRBJ2-3; v_gene: TRBV19; CDR3aa: CASTTSNTDTQYF; CDR3nt: TGTGCCAGTACTACGTCTAACACAGATACGCAGTATTTT
abundance: once; d_gene: NA; j_gene: TRBJ2-3; v_gene: TRBV19; CDR3aa: CASRGRSPGTDTQYF; CDR3nt: TGTGCCAGTAGGGGCAGAAGTCCGGGCACAGATACGCAGTATTTT
abundance: NA; d_gene: NA; j_gene: TRBJ1-1; v_gene: TRBV19; CDR3aa: CASSILGFGEAFF; CDR3nt: TGTGCCAGTAGTATCTTGGGGTTCGGGGAAGCTTTCTTT
abundance: NA; d_gene: TRBD1; j_gene: TRBJ2-7; v_gene: TRBV18; CDR3aa: CASSPGTGRGYEQYF; CDR3nt: TGTGCCAGCTCACCAGGGACAGGGAGAGGGTACGAGCAGTACTTC
abundance: NA; d_gene: TRBD1; j_gene: TRBJ2-5; v_gene: TRBV5-6; CDR3aa: CASSFRGTGRETQYF; CDR3nt: TGTGCCAGCAGCTTTCGGGGGACAGGTAGGGAGACCCAGTACTTC
abundance: NA; d_gene: NA; j_gene: TRBJ1-1; v_gene: TRBV28; CDR3aa: CASSTPPTGARGAFF; CDR3nt: TGTGCCAGCAGCACTCCCCCTACTGGGGCAAGAGGGGCTTTCTTT
abundance: few; d_gene: NA; j_gene: TRBJ1-1; v_gene: TRBV9; CDR3aa: CASSVAQNTEAFF; CDR3nt: TGTGCCAGCAGCGTAGCCCAGAACACTGAAGCTTTCTTT
abundance: NA; d_gene: NA; j_gene: TRBJ1-4; v_gene: TRBV19; CDR3aa: CALSSGNEKLFF; CDR3nt: TGTGCCCTTTCCTCAGGGAATGAAAAACTGTTTTTT
abundance: NA; d_gene: NA; j_gene: TRBJ2-3; v_gene: TRBV5-1; CDR3aa: CASSLQGGPVDTQYF; CDR3nt: TGCGCCAGCAGCTTGCAGGGGGGGCCAGTAGATACGCAGTATTTT
abundance: once; d_gene: NA; j_gene: TRBJ1-6; v_gene: TRBV7-9; CDR3aa: CASTTEGVSPLHF; CDR3nt: TGTGCCAGCACGACGGAGGGGGTTTCACCCCTCCACTTT
abundance: NA; d_gene: NA; j_gene: TRBJ2-2; v_gene: TRBV7-2; CDR3aa: CASREGVTGELFF; CDR3nt: TGTGCCAGCAGAGAGGGGGTTACCGGGGAGCTGTTTTTT
abundance: NA; d_gene: NA; j_gene: TRBJ1-1; v_gene: TRBV11-2; CDR3aa: CASSLGRERTEAFF; CDR3nt: TGTGCCAGCAGCTTAGGGCGGGAGCGGACTGAAGCTTTCTTT
abundance: NA; d_gene: NA; j_gene: TRBJ1-1; v_gene: TRBV5-1; CDR3aa: CASSLAVGGVTEAFF; CDR3nt: TGCGCCAGCAGCTTGGCCGTGGGGGGAGTCACTGAAGCTTTCTTT
abundance: few; d_gene: NA; j_gene: TRBJ2-1; v_gene: TRBV5-1; CDR3aa: CASSLQGTSSYNEQFF; CDR3nt: TGCGCCAGCAGCTTGCAGGGAACAAGCTCCTACAATGAGCAGTTCTTC
abundance: NA; d_gene: TRBD1; j_gene: TRBJ1-5; v_gene: TRBV15; CDR3aa: CATSRRQGSNQPQHF; CDR3nt: TGTGCCACCAGCAGACGACAGGGTAGCAATCAGCCCCAGCATTTT
abundance: NA; d_gene: NA; j_gene: TRBJ1-1; v_gene: TRBV25-1; CDR3aa: CASSERQSNTEAFF; CDR3nt: TGTGCCAGCAGTGAACGACAGTCGAACACTGAAGCTTTCTTT
abundance: NA; d_gene: TRBD2; j_gene: TRBJ2-3; v_gene: TRBV29-1; CDR3aa: CSVPTRTSGGADTQYF; CDR3nt: TGCAGCGTGCCAACCCGGACTAGCGGGGGCGCAGATACGCAGTATTTT
abundance: NA; d_gene: TRBD2; j_gene: TRBJ2-7; v_gene: TRBV5-1; CDR3aa: CASSLVGAREGEQYF; CDR3nt: TGCGCCAGCAGCTTGGTGGGAGCAAGGGAGGGCGAGCAGTACTTC
abundance: NA; d_gene: TRBD1; j_gene: TRBJ1-6; v_gene: TRBV18; CDR3aa: CASSPDRGSSPLHF; CDR3nt: TGTGCCAGCTCACCCGACAGGGGGAGTTCACCCCTCCACTTT
abundance: NA; d_gene: TRBD1; j_gene: TRBJ1-1; v_gene: TRBV2; CDR3aa: CASKKDRGSGSTEAFF; CDR3nt: TGTGCCAGCAAAAAGGACAGGGGATCTGGGTCCACTGAAGCTTTCTTT
abundance: NA; d_gene: NA; j_gene: TRBJ1-1; v_gene: TRBV19; CDR3aa: CASLGLNTEAFF; CDR3nt: TGTGCCAGTTTAGGGCTAAACACCGAAGCTTTCTTT
abundance: NA; d_gene: NA; j_gene: TRBJ2-2; v_gene: TRBV5-1; CDR3aa: CASSLVLNTGELFF; CDR3nt: TGCGCCAGCAGCTTGGTACTTAACACCGGGGAGCTGTTTTTT
abundance: NA; d_gene: NA; j_gene: TRBJ2-7; v_gene: TRBV5-8; CDR3aa: CASSLPAALYYEQYF; CDR3nt: TGTGCCAGCAGCTTGCCGGCAGCTCTTTACTACGAGCAGTACTTC
abundance: NA; d_gene: TRBD1; j_gene: TRBJ2-1; v_gene: TRBV11-3; CDR3aa: CASSLTGTGNLNEQFF; CDR3nt: TGTGCCAGCAGCTTAACTGGGACAGGGAATTTGAATGAGCAGTTCTTC